One sample yielded the 27 T cell receptor beta chains listed below, sequenced in a study of cytomegalovirus exposure and HLA in healthy donors. The PCR employed 60 Vbeta primers together with 13 Jbeta primers. Sequenced by immunoSEQ multiplex PCR; TCRdb stores in-frame clones only, minus some. There are some 170,000 clones in the sample; 65% to 75% occur only once, and 2.5% lies in the top ten. The sample consisted of PBMCs. Receptor source: a human donor in good health.

This clone was detected a few times. CDR3 nucleotide sequence: TGCAGCGTTGTGGGACAGGGAGGGGCCTCCGAGCAGTACTTC. It translates to CSVVGQGGASEQYF. The V call is TRBV29-1, the J call TRBJ2-7, with 9 bases lining up with TRBD1. The ends lost 4 bases at V and 6 bases at J; junction bases unmatched: 10. This CDR3 spans 14 amino acids. CDR1 and CDR2 from the germline V gene are SQVTM and ANQGSEA.

The chain employs TRBV10-1 and TRBJ2-7, with D possibly TRBD2 on 5 matching bases. The CDR3 covers 14 residues. Trimming pared 0 bases from V and 2 bases from J, leaving 8 bases between. The germline V gene has CDR1 WNHNN and CDR2 SYGVQD (reference sequence). CDR3 DNA: TGCGCCAGCAGTGAGTCGGAGGCAGCCTACGAGCAGTACTTC. This gives the protein CASSESEAAYEQYF.

The V and J genes are TRBV5-1 and TRBJ2-5; 12 nucleotides match TRBD2. The J call is in doubt because the DNA end fits TRBJ2-7 better. There are 15 residues in the CDR3. Per the germline V gene, CDR1 is SGHRS and CDR2 is YFSETQ. CDR3 nucleotides: TGCGCCAGCAGCGAGACTAGCGGGGGCCACTACGAGCAGTACTTC. It encodes CASSETSGGHYEQYF.

DNA of the CDR3: TGCAGCGTTGAGGGGGACGCGGGGGGGGCTACGCAGTATTTT. It specifies CSVEGDAGGATQYF. V and J are TRBV29-1 and TRBJ2-3; 9 nucleotides line up with TRBD2. This CDR3 is built from 14 residues. The germline CDR1 and CDR2 sequences are SQVTM and ANQGSEA. Trimming cost V 3 bases and J 8 bases; bases outside gene matches: 9.

The CDR3: CASSLNPPLSTDTQYF. Here the CDR3 DNA reads TGTGCCAGCAGCTTAAATCCCCCCCTCTCCACAGATACGCAGTATTTT. This chain connects TRBV7-3 to TRBJ2-3, with D hard to call. Germline V gives CDR1 SGHTA, CDR2 FQGTGA. Trimming stripped 1 base from V and 2 bases from J, with 13 bases between. The CDR3 contains 16 residues.

J is TRBJ2-7 and V is TRBV7-9, with TRBD1 as a possible D gene (8 bases). The CDR3 has 15 amino acids. V was shortened by 7 bases and J by 1 base, with 17 bases between the two germline ends. Germline lookup yields CDR1 SEHNR and CDR2 FQNEAQ (reference sequence). The CDR3 nucleotides are TGTGCCAGCACCCCCGACAGGGGAGGGTCCTACGAGCAGTACTTC. This encodes CASTPDRGGSYEQYF.

The chain combines TRBV7-3 with TRBJ2-1, with TRBD1 matching over 10 bases. V dropped 1 base and J dropped 5; count of bases not matched to a gene: 5. Germline V gene data show CDR1 as SGHTA and CDR2 as FQGTGA. CDR3 length equals 16 residues. The CDR3 region is CASSLISDRGHNEQFF. The CDR3 DNA is TGTGCCAGCAGCTTAATTAGTGACAGGGGGCACAATGAGCAGTTCTTC.

This rearrangement joins TRBV5-5 to TRBJ1-1, with D hard to call. Per the germline V gene, CDR1 is SGHKS and CDR2 is YYEKEE (reference sequence). This CDR3 is 14 amino acids long. V was pared by 3 bases and J by 4 bases, with 13 bases between. The CDR3, as DNA: TGTGCCAGCAGCTCCTATGGTTTGTCCACTGAAGCTTTCTTT. It translates to CASSSYGLSTEAFF.

The V and J genes are TRBV2 and TRBJ1-5; 8 bases line up with TRBD1. The germline gives CDR1 SNHLY, CDR2 FYNNEI. V was clipped by 5 bases and J by 4 bases; unmatched bases: 4. The CDR3 sequence is 14 residues long. CDR3 bases: TGTGCCAGCAGTCGGACAGGGCTAAATCAGCCCCAGCATTTT. Translated, it gives CASSRTGLNQPQHF.

The V gene is TRBV5-6, the J gene TRBJ1-6, with no clear D. With 1 base removed from V and 0 bases from J, the gap between germline ends came to 11 bases. The germline gives CDR1 SGHDT, CDR2 YYEEEE. The length of the CDR3 is 17 residues. The CDR3 spells CASSLRDTRSYNSPLHF. CDR3 nucleotide sequence: TGTGCCAGCAGCTTGCGTGACACCCGCTCCTATAATTCACCCCTCCACTTT.

The chain links TRBV5-6 to TRBJ2-1; 7 bases are a match to TRBD2. V lost 0 bases, J lost 5 bases, and 5 bases stayed unmatched. CDR1 is SGHDT, CDR2 YYEEEE, per germline. CDR3 length: 15 residues. For the CDR3, the DNA is TGTGCCAGCAGCTTGGAGGGGAGGGGCCACAATGAGCAGTTCTTC. Protein sequence: CASSLEGRGHNEQFF.

V gene TRBV19 combines with J gene TRBJ2-5, with TRBD2 matching 10 bases. CDR1 and CDR2 from the germline V gene are LNHDA and SQIVND (reference sequence). The junction had 5 bases not matched to a gene; V was cut back by 3 bases and J by 4 bases. The CDR3 length is 15 residues. CDR3 protein: CASSMGLARGETQYF. As DNA, the CDR3 is TGTGCCAGTAGTATGGGACTAGCGAGGGGAGAGACCCAGTACTTC.

This clone was recorded once. The V call is TRBV6-4, the J call TRBJ1-5, with 7 bases that match TRBD1. The CDR3 is made up of 21 amino acids. Germline V gives CDR1 MRHNA, CDR2 SNTAGT. V shed 2 bases and J 0 bases; nucleotides not matched to a gene: 19. DNA for the CDR3: TGTGCCAGCAGTGACAAGGGACAGCGGGGGCCAGCGGGATATAGCAATCAGCCCCAGCATTTT. It yields the protein CASSDKGQRGPAGYSNQPQHF.

V gene TRBV4-1 combines with J gene TRBJ2-7, with 10 nucleotides matching TRBD1. Losses at the gene ends were 2 bases for V and 7 bases for J; bases not matched to a gene: 8. This CDR3 has 15 amino acids. Germline V gene data show CDR1 as MGHRA and CDR2 as YSYEKL. Written as DNA, the CDR3 is TGCGCCAGCAGCCAACCGGACAGGGGGTGGGAAGAGCAGTACTTC. Translated: CASSQPDRGWEEQYF.

This clone was counted only a few times. Other DNA sequences within the sample encode an identical CDR3. The chain combines TRBV7-3 with TRBJ2-2; 15 nucleotides line up with TRBD2. Germline CDR1 reads SGHTA; CDR2 reads FQGTGA. This CDR3 is 16 amino acids long. J was trimmed by 5 bases and V by 3 bases; bases with no gene match: 1. This chain's CDR3 is CASSLGLAGGTGELFF. CDR3 bases: TGTGCCAGCAGCTTGGGACTAGCGGGGGGTACCGGGGAGCTGTTTTTT.

V and J are TRBV28 and TRBJ1-1; D is unclear. The CDR3 is 13 amino acids. CDR1 is MDHEN and CDR2 is SYDVKM in the germline V gene. V shed 6 bases and J shed 5 bases, with 13 bases lying between them. The CDR3 loop is CASSPHRSTEAFF. In DNA form, the CDR3 reads TGTGCCAGCAGCCCTCATAGGAGTACTGAAGCTTTCTTT.

The rearrangement uses TRBV7-2 and TRBJ1-6, with D unclear. V was trimmed by 0 bases and J by 10 bases, leaving 13 bases between them. Germline CDR1 SGHTA, CDR2 FQGNSA. This CDR3 region has 15 residues. The CDR3 protein is CASSLAGGEMSPLHF. The CDR3 nucleotides read TGTGCCAGCAGCTTAGCTGGCGGAGAAATGTCACCCCTCCACTTT.

The chain couples TRBV10-3 to TRBJ2-2; 8 bases map to TRBD1. The CDR3 extends over 16 amino acids. Trimming cost V 3 bases and J 1 base; bases outside gene matches: 4. Germline V lookup: CDR1 ENHRY, CDR2 SYGVKD. The CDR3 here is CAISEVGTGNTGELFF. DNA for the CDR3: TGTGCCATCAGTGAAGTCGGGACAGGGAACACCGGGGAGCTGTTTTTT.

The J gene is TRBJ2-7, the V gene TRBV7-9, with unresolved D. Trimming took off 2 bases at V and 1 base at J, with 9 bases between the two ends. CDR3 length: 14 amino acids. CDR1 SEHNR and CDR2 FQNEAQ come from the germline V gene (reference sequence). The CDR3 is CASSLFSPSYEQYF. As DNA, the CDR3 is TGTGCCAGCAGCTTATTTAGCCCTTCCTACGAGCAGTACTTC.

This chain joins TRBV19 and TRBJ1-1; 7 bases line up with TRBD1. CDR1 LNHDA and CDR2 SQIVND come from the germline V gene (reference sequence). CDR3 length: 15 residues. V lost 5 bases and J lost 5; bases outside the gene matches: 11. The CDR3 here is CASSHLGTVKTEAFF. The CDR3 DNA reads as TGTGCCAGTAGTCACCTTGGGACAGTCAAAACTGAAGCTTTCTTT.

In its sample, this clone ranks as medium-sized (0.01 to 0.1%). The rearrangement links TRBV4-1 to TRBJ2-3, with TRBD1 matching 8 bases. The germline CDR1 and CDR2 sequences are MGHRA and YSYEKL. This CDR3 spans 15 amino acids. The ends lost 0 bases at V and 3 bases at J; junction bases unmatched: 2. The CDR3 DNA reads TGCGCCAGCAGCCAAGATACAGGGGGAACAGATACGCAGTATTTT. Amino acid sequence: CASSQDTGGTDTQYF.

This clone appeared a single time. The chain couples TRBV19 to TRBJ2-7, with TRBD1 matching 7 bases. Trimming took 6 bases from V and 2 from J; bases not matched to a gene: 7. The CDR3 consists of 14 residues. CDR1 is LNHDA, CDR2 SQIVND, per germline (reference sequence). The CDR3 coding sequence is TGTGCCAGTAGGACTAAGACAGGGACCTACGAGCAGTACTTC. It translates to CASRTKTGTYEQYF.

This clone was observed a single time. The junction differs from germline at one of its ends, possibly a read error. The chain is built from TRBV7-9 and TRBJ1-1, with D hard to call. CDR1 and CDR2 from the germline V gene are SEHNR and FQNEAQ (reference sequence). The CDR3 length is 12 residues. CDR3 in amino acids: CSSHYSGLEAFF. CDR3 in DNA: TGTTCCAGCCACTACTCTGGCCTTGAAGCTTTCTTT.

The chain joins TRBV7-2 to TRBJ2-1; D ambiguous. Trimming cost V 10 bases and J 2 bases, with 18 bases left between them. Germline V gives CDR1 SGHTA, CDR2 FQGNSA. CDR3 length: 15 residues. The CDR3 bases are TGTGCCAACCCCCATCGGCGGCGCACCTACAATGAGCAGTTCTTC. It yields the protein CANPHRRRTYNEQFF. Combining the CDR3 with reference TRBV7-2 and TRBJ2-1 gives the whole variable domain GAGVSQSPSNKVTEKGKDVELRCDPISGHTALYWYRQSLGQGLEFLIYFQGNSAPDKSGLPSDRFSAERTGGSVSTLTIQRTQQEDSAVYLCANPHRRRTYNEQFFGPGTRLTVL.

V is TRBV9 and J is TRBJ1-4, with a tentative D call TRBD1 (6 bases). Germline lookup yields CDR1 SGDLS and CDR2 YYNGEE. The CDR3 is 15 amino acids. Trimming left V 0 bases short and J 7 bases short, with 13 bases between. The CDR3 here is CASSVVSGVGEKLFF. In nucleotides, the CDR3 is TGTGCCAGCAGCGTAGTTTCAGGGGTGGGTGAAAAACTGTTTTTT.

This clone was seen once. The rearrangement uses TRBV7-9 and TRBJ2-7; 7 bases map to TRBD2. This CDR3 is 14 amino acids long. The germline V gene has CDR1 SEHNR and CDR2 FQNEAQ (reference sequence). V lost 4 bases, J lost 5 bases, and 8 bases stayed unmatched. CDR3 bases: TGTGCCAGCAGCTCTGCCGGGGGGTCCCACGAGCAGTACTTC. As protein: CASSSAGGSHEQYF.

The CDR3 loop is CASSPRWTEAFF. DNA of the CDR3: TGTGCCAGTAGTCCCCGGTGGACTGAAGCTTTCTTT. The gene calls are TRBV19 and TRBJ1-1; D gene unclear. Germline values: CDR1 LNHDA, CDR2 SQIVND (reference sequence). V was shortened by 5 bases and J by 5 bases, with 9 bases between the two germline ends. The CDR3 runs 12 residues.